One sample yielded the 3 T cell receptor beta chains listed below, sequenced in a study of T-cell memory formation after mild COVID-19. TCRdb fed the 5' RACE reads into MiXCR, producing one record per CDR3 protein. There are 210,000 or so distinct CDR3 sequences in the sample; about 16% occur only once, and around 2.4% lies in the top ten. The specimen sequenced was PBMCs or a T cell subset sorted from them (not recorded which). The origin of the receptors is an adult woman who had mild COVID-19 (a few samples of this study predate the infection). Cell type and time point are not known.

The V call is TRBV27, the J call TRBJ2-6, with D hard to call. V lost 6 bases to trimming and J lost 0 bases, with 3 bases between them. This CDR3 spans 13 amino acids. Per germline, CDR1 MNHEY and CDR2 SMNVEV (reference sequence). For the CDR3, the DNA is TGTGCCAGCAGGAGCTCTGGGGCCAACGTCCTGACTTTC. Protein sequence: CASRSSGANVLTF. Full variable domain (outside the CDR3, taken from reference TRBV27 and TRBJ2-6): EAQVTQNPRYLITVTGKKLTVTCSQNMNHEYMSWYRQDPGLGLRQIYYSMNVEVTDKGDVPEGYKVSRKEKRNFPLILESPSPNQTSLYFCASRSSGANVLTFGAGSRLTVL.

The rearrangement joins TRBV20-1 to TRBJ1-2; TRBD1 is a possible D gene (6 bases). V was trimmed by 2 bases and J by 4 bases, leaving 11 bases between them. The length of the CDR3 is 13 residues. CDR1 is DFQATT and CDR2 is SNEGSKA in the germline V gene (reference sequence). The CDR3 DNA reads as TGCAGTGCTAGACCACAGGGAGGCTATGGCTACACCTTC. Translating it yields CSARPQGGYGYTF.

CDR3 DNA sequence: TGTGCCAGCAGTTTCCCAGCGGGAGGATCGTACGAGCAGTACTTC. Translated, it gives CASSFPAGGSYEQYF. This rearrangement joins TRBV12-3 or TRBV12-4 to TRBJ2-7, with TRBD2 matching over 9 bases. J was trimmed by 4 bases and V by 3 bases; bases with no gene match: 7. This CDR3 is 15 amino acids long.